This record looks at one TCR beta chain sequence and its context. The data derive from a study of blood T cell repertoires in COVID-19. Study as a whole: Sites in the United States, Italy and Spain provided acute and convalescent COVID-19 samples. Sources were T cells, B-cell-depleted T cells, or PBMCs; the material itself was cDNA or gDNA.

How the authors handled the data: The assay estimated nucleated cells by amplifying reference gene primers. Repertoires were generated with immunoSEQ multiplex PCR, while TCRdb's copy carries only in-frame clones and drops some. V, J and clone size derive from that table, while D and trimming were established from the DNA sequence. The sample contains 55,000 to 75,000 clones, about nine tenths of which appear only once. The CDR3 is 12 residues long. V was clipped by 0 bases and J by 3 bases, with 3 bases between them. Per germline, CDR1 SGHNT and CDR2 YENEEA. The chain combines TRBV11-3 with TRBJ2-7; no clear D. The receptor comes from a man in his fifties with active COVID-19. Sequenced sample: peripheral blood. CDR3 DNA sequence: TGTGCCAGCAGCTTAGATCGCTACGAGCAGTACTTC. Its protein is CASSLDRYEQYF.